Listed here are 13 T cell receptor beta chains from one sample, sequenced in a study of blood T cell repertoires in COVID-19. Data came from immunoSEQ multiplex PCR; TCRdb stores just in-frame clones and leaves some out. The sample holds tens of thousands of clones, 82% seen once. The material sequenced was peripheral blood. These receptors were obtained from a human donor in a cohort sampled during active COVID-19.

This chain links TRBV3-1 (or the pseudogene TRBV3-2) with TRBJ2-7; 7 positions match TRBD2. From germline, CDR1 is LGHDT and CDR2 YNNKEL (reference sequence). After removal of 0 bases from V and 9 bases from J, the junction contained 2 bases not matched to a gene. There are 12 residues in the CDR3. CDR3 residues: CASSQDGRGQYF. The CDR3 region has the DNA TGTGCCAGCAGCCAAGATGGGAGGGGGCAGTACTTC.

This rearrangement joins TRBV7-2 to TRBJ1-1; TRBD1 matches at 7 bases. This CDR3 is 13 amino acids long. Germline values: CDR1 SGHTA, CDR2 FQGNSA. The trim removed 5 bases at V and 4 bases at J, leaving 4 bases unmatched. CDR3 protein: CASSTGVVTEAFF. The DNA of the CDR3 is TGTGCCAGCAGCACAGGGGTGGTCACTGAAGCTTTCTTT.

The table lists this clone with a few counts. V is TRBV14 and J is TRBJ2-7, with D uncertain. Germline CDR1 is SGHDN and CDR2 is FVKESK. V was clipped by 8 bases and J by 1 base, with 6 bases between them. The CDR3 is made up of 11 amino acids. The CDR3 DNA sequence: TGTGCCAGCGGCAGGTCCTACGAGCAGTACTTC. Its translation is CASGRSYEQYF.

The genes are TRBV5-4 and TRBJ2-2; TRBD2 matches at 10 bases. From germline, CDR1 is SGHNT and CDR2 YYREEE (reference sequence). There are 16 residues in the CDR3. V was clipped by 4 bases and J by 4 bases; unmatched bases: 7. The chain's CDR3 is CASSHLAGAATGELFF. The CDR3 DNA reads as TGTGCCAGCAGCCACCTAGCGGGGGCCGCCACCGGGGAGCTGTTTTTT. The variable domain in full, completed from reference TRBV5-4 and TRBJ2-2, reads ETGVTQSPTHLIKTRGQQVTLRCSSQSGHNTVSWYQQALGQGPQFIFQYYREEENGRGNFPPRFSGLQFPNYSSELNVNALELDDSALYLCASSHLAGAATGELFFGEGSRLTVL.

The chain carries TRBV27 and TRBJ2-7, with 8 bases matching TRBD1. The V gene end was trimmed by 5 bases and the J gene end by 2 bases; junction bases not matched to a gene: 11. There are 16 residues in the CDR3. Germline CDR1 reads MNHEY; CDR2 reads SMNVEV (reference sequence). The CDR3: CASSLRTGNNPYEQYF. DNA for the CDR3: TGTGCCAGCAGTCTGCGGACAGGGAACAACCCCTACGAGCAGTACTTC.

V is TRBV5-8 and J is TRBJ2-1; 12 positions match TRBD2. The germline V gene has CDR1 SGHTS and CDR2 YDEGEE. Trimming cost V 7 bases and J 5 bases; bases outside gene matches: 4. This CDR3 spans 14 amino acids. The CDR3 region is CASGRTSGDNEQFF. Written as DNA, the CDR3 is TGTGCCAGCGGAAGGACTAGCGGGGACAATGAGCAGTTCTTC.

This clone showed up just once. V is TRBV6-5 and J is TRBJ1-2, with D possibly TRBD1 on 5 matching bases. The CDR3 sequence is 13 residues long. The V gene's germline CDR1 is MNHEY and CDR2 SVGAGI. Trimming cost V 5 bases and J 4 bases, with 11 bases left between them. The CDR3 region has the DNA TGTGCCAGCAGTCCGGCTAGGGGCTATGGCTACACCTTC. It encodes CASSPARGYGYTF.

The V and J genes are TRBV4-1 and TRBJ2-7, with D hard to call. V was clipped by 0 bases and J by 0 bases, with 9 bases between them. Germline V gives CDR1 MGHRA, CDR2 YSYEKL. The CDR3 extends over 15 amino acids. The DNA of the CDR3 is TGCGCCAGCAGCCAAGATCTAAGCTACTCCTACGAGCAGTACTTC. Residues: CASSQDLSYSYEQYF.

The rearrangement joins TRBV9 to TRBJ2-5; TRBD1 aligns across 8 bases. The CDR3 extends over 14 amino acids. Trimming took 0 bases from V and 9 from J; bases not matched to a gene: 7. The germline CDR1 and CDR2 sequences are SGDLS and YYNGEE. The chain's CDR3 is CASSVGGTGDPQYF. DNA for the CDR3: TGTGCCAGCAGCGTAGGAGGGACAGGCGATCCCCAGTACTTC. Full variable domain (outside the CDR3, taken from reference TRBV9 and TRBJ2-5): DSGVTQTPKHLITATGQRVTLRCSPRSGDLSVYWYQQSLDQGLQFLIQYYNGEERAKGNILERFSAQQFPDLHSELNLSSLELGDSALYFCASSVGGTGDPQYFGPGTRLLVL.

The chain recombines TRBV5-1 with TRBJ2-7, with TRBD2 matching 8 bases. V lost 4 bases to trimming and J lost 3 bases; unmatched junction nucleotides: 12. Germline V gene lookup returns CDR1 SGHRS and CDR2 YFSETQ. CDR3 length: 16 residues. The CDR3 spells CASSPSRSGGFYEQYF. Here the CDR3 DNA reads TGCGCCAGCAGCCCCAGTCGAAGCGGGGGCTTCTACGAGCAGTACTTC.

As concerns this clone: At one end the junction does not follow the germline gene, possibly because of a read error. This sequence joins TRBV5-8 and TRBJ1-1, with 9 nucleotides matching TRBD1. CDR1 is SGHTS and CDR2 is YDEGEE in the germline V gene. This CDR3 contains 13 residues. CDR3 protein: CASNLGTGIEAFF. The CDR3 bases are TGTGCCAGCAACTTGGGGACAGGGATTGAAGCTTTCTTT.

The chain carries TRBV4-3 and TRBJ2-5; D gene uncertain. The germline CDR1 and CDR2 sequences are LGHNA and YSLEER. This CDR3 region has 15 residues. With 1 base removed from V and 5 bases from J, the gap between germline ends came to 14 bases. CDR3 coding DNA: TGCGCCAGCAGCCAAGTGTACGAGCTTGCTGAGACCCAGTACTTC. It encodes CASSQVYELAETQYF.

The chain has TRBV14 and TRBJ1-4; D may be TRBD1 (5 bases). This CDR3 is 14 amino acids long. V was trimmed by 4 bases and J by 4 bases, leaving 10 bases between them. Germline loops: CDR1 SGHDN, CDR2 FVKESK. The CDR3 loop reads CASSRRGLNEKLFF. CDR3 DNA sequence: TGTGCCAGCAGCCGGCGGGGACTTAATGAAAAACTGTTTTTT. The full variable domain, with the rest looked up from reference TRBV14 and TRBJ1-4, is EAGVTQFPSHSVIEKGQTVTLRCDPISGHDNLYWYRRVMGKEIKFLLHFVKESKQDESGMPNNRFLAERTGGTYSTLKVQPAELEDSGVYFCASSRRGLNEKLFFGSGTQLSVL.